The subject of this entry is one T cell receptor beta chain. This sample stems from a study of blood T cell repertoires in COVID-19. Only in-frame clones appear in the TCRdb table, and some are missing; sequencing was by immunoSEQ multiplex PCR. The sample shows 55,000 to 75,000 clones, roughly 77% of them seen only once. The germline V gene has CDR1 SGHVS and CDR2 FQNEAQ. This CDR3 is built from 15 residues. J was trimmed by 0 bases and V by 5 bases; bases with no gene match: 5. The sample consisted of peripheral blood. V is TRBV7-8 and J is TRBJ1-1, with TRBD1 matching 8 bases. The source is a woman in her 70s with acute or convalescent COVID-19. The CDR3 spells CASSIQGVMNTEAFF. The DNA for the CDR3 is TGTGCCAGCAGCATACAGGGGGTTATGAACACTGAAGCTTTCTTT.